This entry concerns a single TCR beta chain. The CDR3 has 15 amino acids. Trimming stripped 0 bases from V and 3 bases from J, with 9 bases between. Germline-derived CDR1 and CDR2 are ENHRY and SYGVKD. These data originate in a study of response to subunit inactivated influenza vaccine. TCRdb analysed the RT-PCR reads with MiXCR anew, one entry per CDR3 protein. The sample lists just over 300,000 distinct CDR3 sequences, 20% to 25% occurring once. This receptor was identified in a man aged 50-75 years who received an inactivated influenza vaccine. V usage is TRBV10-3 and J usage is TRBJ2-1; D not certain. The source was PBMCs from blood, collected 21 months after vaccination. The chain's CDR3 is CAISESARDYNEQFF. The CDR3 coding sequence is TGTGCCATCAGTGAGTCGGCCAGAGACTACAATGAGCAGTTCTTC.